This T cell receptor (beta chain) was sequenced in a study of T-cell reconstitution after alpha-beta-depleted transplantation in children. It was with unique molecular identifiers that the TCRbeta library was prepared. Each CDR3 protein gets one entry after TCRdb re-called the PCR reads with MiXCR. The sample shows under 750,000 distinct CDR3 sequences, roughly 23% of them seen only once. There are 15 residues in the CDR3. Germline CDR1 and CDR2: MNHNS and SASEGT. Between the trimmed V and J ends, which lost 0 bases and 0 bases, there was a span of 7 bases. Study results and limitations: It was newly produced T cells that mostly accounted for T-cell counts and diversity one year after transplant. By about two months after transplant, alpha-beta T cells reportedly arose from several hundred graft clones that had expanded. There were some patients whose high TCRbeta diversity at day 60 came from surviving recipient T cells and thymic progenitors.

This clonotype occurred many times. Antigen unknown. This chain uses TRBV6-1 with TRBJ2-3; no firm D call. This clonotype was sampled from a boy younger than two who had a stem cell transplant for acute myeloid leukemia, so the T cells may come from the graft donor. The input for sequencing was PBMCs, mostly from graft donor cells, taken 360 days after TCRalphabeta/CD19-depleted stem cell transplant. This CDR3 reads CASSEARWSTDTQYF. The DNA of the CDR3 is TGTGCCAGCAGTGAAGCGCGCTGGAGCACAGATACGCAGTATTTT.